The TCR beta chain described here comes from a study of control samples from healthy donors and cancer patients. CDR3 length equals 13 residues. Germline V lookup: CDR1 MNHNS, CDR2 SASEGT. The V and J ends lost 0 bases and 6 bases respectively, with 8 bases between them. Using immunoSEQ multiplex PCR, the repertoire was profiled, and TCRdb retains in-frame clones only, with some absent. This repertoire shows 65,000 to 90,000 clones, 85% to 95% found once; its top ten account for over 2.5%. The chain recombines TRBV6-1 with TRBJ1-2; a possible D gene is TRBD1 (5 bases). Sequenced input: blood. The TCR comes from a woman in her 30s in good health. The CDR3 spells CASSEAAGDGYTF. The DNA of the CDR3 is TGTGCCAGCAGTGAAGCGGCGGGGGATGGCTACACCTTC.